This TCR beta chain originates from a study of beta chain features in type 1 diabetes. This clone was counted only a few times. Antigen: not known. TCRB transcripts that were expressed got sequenced, as all of the isolated RNA had been reverse transcribed. Profiled with immunoSEQ multiplex PCR; TCRdb holds only in-frame clones, not every one. The top ten hold more than 0.1% of the sample, which has around 600,000 clones, around 12% seen once. Per germline, CDR1 SGHTA and CDR2 FQGNSA. The CDR3 is 16 residues long. Trimming shortened V by 0 bases and J by 3 bases, and 12 bases separated the two germline ends. Broader study findings: Type 1 diabetes patients had TCRB CDR3s that were shorter (moderately but significantly so) in all four CD4+ subsets.

The specimen was naive CD4+ T cells from blood. This sequence originates from a man younger than 45 with type 1 diabetes. This chain joins TRBV7-2 and TRBJ2-1, with D perhaps assigned TRBD1 or TRBD2 (6 bases each). CDR3 in amino acids: CASSLAPGAFYNEQFF. The CDR3 nucleotides read TGTGCCAGCAGCTTAGCACCGGGGGCGTTCTACAATGAGCAGTTCTTC.